This T cell receptor beta chain originates from a study of shared clonotypes between healthy human individuals (dated by TCRdb to 2020 to 2021). Describing the broader study: A couple of women and three men aged 18 to 49 years were included in the cohort. For each donor, three plates each were used for CD4 naive and CD4 memory, two plates were used for CD8 naive, and one plate was used for CD8 memory. To estimate repertoire size and how much clonotype sharing occurs between individuals, the study deeply sequenced the blood TCR repertoires of several healthy adults. Libraries were prepared and TCR repertoires were sequenced by different laboratories using diverse techniques, in order to increase sequencing depth and limit assay-specific biases. Per donor, leukapheresis produced somewhere between about 0.8 and 9 billion PBMCs. Overall results and qualifications from the work: Pairwise subsampling led to the expectation that sequencing depth would affect the degree of clonotype sharing among donors. Because the study included a small number of donors, the genetic and exposure-history diversity represented was limited. Compared with non-shared clonotypes, clonotypes shared by all four sorted-subset donors had higher generation probabilities. Rarefaction of sorted-subset datasets indicated incomplete sequencing despite the large sequencing depth. Sharing across a few donors was observed for around 5% of naive CD4, about 4% of naive CD8, around 2.5% of memory CD4, and around 0.44% of memory CD8 clonotypes. Naive subsets generally had larger estimated clonotype richness than memory subsets did. Sampling was restricted to blood, and TCR repertoires in tissue are likely to differ from TCR repertoires in blood.

Turning to this clone: Its antigen remains undetermined. No clone much larger than this one lies a single base away; base qualities are absent.

Using the deep immunoSEQ assay, multiplex PCR amplified TCR CDR3 regions from genomic DNA. Genomic DNA extracted from each cell subset was distributed evenly over all wells of several immunoSEQ 96-well plates, and each plate served as one replicate. For sorted subsets, approximately 200 ng of genomic DNA, equivalent to roughly 33,000 T cell genomes, went into each replicate PCR. Purified libraries were quantified with a Qubit 3.0 fluorometer, sized on a Bioanalyzer 2100, and re-quantified with the KAPA Library Quantification kit. Every immunoSEQ 96-well plate was sequenced on a separate single-read 150-cycle Illumina NextSeq 550 flow cell. In the authors' own workflow: Because the immunoSEQ output included only junctional sequences and no quality scores, the filtering could not be the same as the filtering used for full-length reads. Sequences were annotated with PyIR, a Python wrapper for IgBLAST v1.9, and V/J genes and CDR3 were assigned using IMGT germline references. Reads were removed for weak V/J assignments (E-value above 1e-6), missing CDR3, stop codons, out-of-frame junctions, or ambiguous translated residues. V3J clonotypes were defined by identical inferred V gene, J gene, and CDR3 amino acid sequence. Percentage overlap between repertoires was calculated by dividing the number of shared unique clonotypes by the size of the smaller repertoire. Repertoire richness was assessed with RTK rarefaction, the Chao1 estimator, and Recon v2.1 estimates of unobserved clonotypes. Generation probabilities were computed with OLGA for all TCRbeta clonotypes obtained by the gDNA method from a handful of donors. Held by TCRdb, this immuneACCESS table contains in-frame sequences only and omits some clones. Under half of the omission traces to an unresolved V gene where checked; the cause of the rest is unknown. Clone size and the V and J calls come from that table; the DNA yielded D and trimming. This sample has around 340,000 clones in its table, and 70% to 75% of those were observed once. In total, the top ten clones hold roughly a tenth of the sample.

CDR1 and CDR2 (MNHNS, SASEGT) derive from the germline V gene. V trim: 10 bases; J trim: 5 bases; unmatched bases: 7. The CDR3 numbers 12 residues from cysteine through phenylalanine. Only the CDR3 part of the read is kept: 36 bases, read in frame from the first base. Healthy HIV-negative adults with no recently reported acute infections or vaccinations were included as donors. Every donor was a Caucasian adult residing in Nashville, Tennessee, USA. Magnetic negative selection was used to enrich CD4+ T cells, after which naive cells were positively selected on CD45RA and the negative fraction became the memory subset. Blood was obtained by leukapheresis, after which PBMCs were separated by Ficoll-Histopaque density gradient centrifugation and cryopreserved in liquid nitrogen vapor phase. Purity and quantity of every magnetically sorted T cell population were checked by analytical flow cytometry. From each sorted fraction, genomic DNA was isolated and quantified by UV absorbance on a Nanodrop 2000c.

The sequence joins TRBV6-1 to TRBJ1-2, with 7 junctional bases fitting TRBD1. The sample taken for sequencing was memory CD4+ T cells sorted from blood. The cell subset or site label, as the study defines it: CD45RA-negative fraction. The source of this sequence is a man aged 25 to 40 in good health. This receptor carries the CDR3 CATKTGNYGYTF. At the DNA level, the sequence is TGTGCCACAAAGACAGGGAATTATGGCTACACCTTC.